The 24 T cell receptor beta chains listed next were all sequenced from one sample in a study of control samples from healthy donors and cancer patients. Method: immunoSEQ multiplex PCR; TCRdb's copy keeps in-frame clones and lacks some. The sample has over 30,000 clones, about 86% seen once. Source material: PBMCs. These receptors all come from a woman aged 40 to 50 with lung cancer.

This chain uses TRBV4-1 with TRBJ2-7; 9 bases are shared with TRBD1. The CDR3 contains 18 residues. CDR1 MGHRA and CDR2 YSYEKL come from the germline V gene. After removal of 0 bases from V and 3 bases from J, the junction contained 12 bases not matched to a gene. The CDR3 region has the DNA TGCGCCAGCAGCCAAGAGTGGTCCGGGACAGGGTTTTTCTACGAGCAGTACTTC. The encoded protein is CASSQEWSGTGFFYEQYF.

The chain couples TRBV6-5 to TRBJ2-2; D assignment may be TRBD1 or TRBD2 (5 bases each). Germline V gene lookup returns CDR1 MNHEY and CDR2 SVGAGI. Trimming removed 6 bases from V and 5 bases from J, with 16 bases in between. There are 15 residues in the CDR3. The CDR3 DNA reads TGTGCCAGCAGCCTCAGCCGGGGACCAACCGGGGAGCTGTTTTTT. This encodes CASSLSRGPTGELFF.

V usage is TRBV5-4 and J usage is TRBJ2-1, with 13 positions matching TRBD2. Germline V CDR1 and CDR2: SGHNT, YYREEE (reference sequence). The CDR3 has 19 amino acids. V lost 1 base to trimming and J lost 8 bases; unmatched junction nucleotides: 15. The CDR3 is CASSLLVVLAGGPLDEQFF. Written as DNA, the CDR3 is TGTGCCAGCAGCTTGTTGGTGGTACTAGCGGGGGGGCCGCTCGATGAGCAGTTCTTC.

The CDR3 sequence: CASSLQTYNEQFF. DNA of the CDR3: TGTGCCAGCAGTTTACAAACTTACAATGAGCAGTTCTTC. The chain is built from TRBV28 and TRBJ2-1; D is undetermined. The CDR3 spans 13 residues. V dropped 2 bases and J dropped 4 bases, with 6 bases sitting between them. Germline CDR1 and CDR2: MDHEN and SYDVKM.

V is TRBV12-3 or TRBV12-4 and J is TRBJ1-3; D remains unclear. The CDR3 runs 12 residues. Trimming removed 11 bases from V and 1 base from J, with 9 bases in between. CDR3 in amino acids: CAGKGSGNTIYF. Written as DNA, the CDR3 is TGTGCCGGAAAGGGATCTGGAAACACCATATATTTT.

The sample holds one count of this clone. The CDR3 protein is CASSSGLAGDSYNEQFF. CDR3 DNA sequence: TGTGCCAGCAGCTCAGGACTAGCGGGGGACTCCTACAATGAGCAGTTCTTC. The rearrangement joins TRBV11-2 to TRBJ2-1, with 13 bases matching TRBD2. Trimming took 4 bases from V and 0 from J; bases not matched to a gene: 3. From germline, CDR1 is SGHAT and CDR2 FQNNGV. The CDR3 contains 17 residues.

V is TRBV7-9 and J is TRBJ2-6; no clear D. Germline lookup yields CDR1 SEHNR and CDR2 FQNEAQ (reference sequence). The CDR3 runs 13 residues. With 10 bases removed from V and 4 bases from J, the gap between germline ends came to 11 bases. CDR3 in amino acids: CATFPLGANVLTF. As DNA, the CDR3 is TGTGCCACCTTTCCCCTCGGGGCCAACGTCCTGACTTTC.

This clone came up once. This sequence joins TRBV25-1 and TRBJ1-6; 8 nucleotides line up with TRBD1. Germline V gives CDR1 MGHDK, CDR2 SYGVNS. Losses at the gene ends were 7 bases for V and 7 bases for J; bases not matched to a gene: 3. The CDR3 totals 13 residues. In DNA form, the CDR3 reads TGTGCCAGCATAGGACAGGGCAATTCACCCCTCCACTTT. Its translation: CASIGQGNSPLHF. The entire variable domain, with the rest obtained from reference TRBV25-1 and TRBJ1-6, is as follows: EADIYQTPRYLVIGTGKKITLECSQTMGHDKMYWYQQDPGMELHLIHYSYGVNSTEKGDLSSESTVSRIRTEHFPLTLESARPSHTSQYLCASIGQGNSPLHFGNGTRLTVT.

The chain couples TRBV6-5 to TRBJ2-7; 11 nucleotides match TRBD1. The V segment lost 4 bases and the J segment 6 bases; nucleotides outside the gene matches: 8. In germline, CDR1 is MNHEY, CDR2 SVGAGI. The CDR3 length is 15 residues. CDR3 DNA sequence: TGTGCCAGCAGTTCCGGACAGGGGGCGTTCTTCGAGCAGTACTTC. Translating it yields CASSSGQGAFFEQYF.

This clone was counted once. The genes are TRBV21-1 and TRBJ2-4. TRBV21-1 is shown as a pseudogene. The CDR3 totals 15 residues. The CDR3, as DNA: TGTGCCACGATCGAAACCGAGATGGGCAAAAACATTCAGTACTTC. Amino acids: CATIETEMGKNIQYF.

For the CDR3, the DNA is TGTGCCAGCAGCTCCCAAACGACACGGTCGATCTACGAGCAGTACTTC. Amino acid sequence: CASSSQTTRSIYEQYF. The J gene is TRBJ2-7, the V gene TRBV5-8; no firm D call. Trimming removed 3 bases from V and 3 bases from J, with 19 bases in between. From germline, CDR1 is SGHTS and CDR2 YDEGEE. The CDR3 is 16 amino acids.

V gene TRBV28 combines with J gene TRBJ2-5, with D possibly matching TRBD1 (6 bases). Germline CDR1 MDHEN, CDR2 SYDVKM. The V gene lost 7 bases and the J gene lost 5 bases, with 14 bases spanning the gap. This CDR3 is built from 13 residues. This chain's CDR3 is CASTLGAPETQYF. In DNA, the CDR3 is TGTGCCAGCACCCTGGGGGCCCCCGAGACCCAGTACTTC. Together with reference TRBV28 and TRBJ2-5, the CDR3 gives the full variable domain: DVKVTQSSRYLVKRTGEKVFLECVQDMDHENMFWYRQDPGLGLRLIYFSYDVKMKEKGDIPEGYSVSREKKERFSLILESASTNQTSMYLCASTLGAPETQYFGPGTRLLVL.

The J gene is TRBJ1-2, the V gene TRBV6-1; D gene ambiguous. V was pared by 1 base and J by 0 bases, with 12 bases between. Germline V gives CDR1 MNHNS, CDR2 SASEGT. The CDR3 contains 16 residues. CDR3 amino acids: CASSEGPAVSNYGYTF. The CDR3 region has the DNA TGTGCCAGCAGTGAAGGGCCGGCTGTTTCTAACTATGGCTACACCTTC.

The V and J genes are TRBV6-5 and TRBJ1-5, with no clear D. The CDR3 has 15 amino acids. CDR1 and CDR2 from the germline V gene are MNHEY and SVGAGI. V was pared by 8 bases and J by 4 bases, with 18 bases between. The CDR3 bases are TGTGCCAGCGGGTCAGGCAGGTTCCGAAATCAGCCCCAGCATTTT. Its protein product is CASGSGRFRNQPQHF.

This clone was seen a single time. The chain carries TRBV7-9 and TRBJ1-2; a possible D gene is TRBD1 (5 bases). Germline V gene data show CDR1 as SEHNR and CDR2 as FQNEAQ (reference sequence). V was pared by 5 bases and J by 3 bases, with 10 bases between. This CDR3 comprises 13 residues. The CDR3 sequence is CASSPGDHYGYTF. CDR3 nucleotides: TGTGCCAGCAGCCCGGGGGATCACTATGGCTACACCTTC.

The V call is TRBV18, the J call TRBJ2-1, with TRBD2 matching over 11 bases. The V gene's germline CDR1 is KGHSH and CDR2 LQKENI. V gave up 3 bases and J gave up 6 bases; unmatched junction bases: 4. The CDR3 runs to 15 residues. The CDR3 DNA reads as TGTGCCAGCTCACCCCGTAGCGGGGGGGCCAATGAGCAGTTCTTC. Its translation is CASSPRSGGANEQFF.

The chain combines TRBV7-2 with TRBJ2-2; possibly TRBD1 or TRBD2 for D (5 bases each). Trimming removed 4 bases from V and 4 bases from J, with 16 bases in between. Germline V lookup: CDR1 SGHTA, CDR2 FQGNSA. The CDR3 contains 16 residues. DNA of the CDR3: TGTGCCAGCAGCTATCGACAGACCGGAGGCACCGGGGAGCTGTTTTTT. Protein sequence: CASSYRQTGGTGELFF.

This chain joins TRBV2 and TRBJ2-5; possible D gene TRBD2, 5 bases. CDR1 is SNHLY, CDR2 FYNNEI, per germline. V lost 6 bases and J 2 bases, leaving 13 bases between the germline ends. The CDR3 consists of 14 residues. CDR3 protein: CASRWTPTQETQYF. The CDR3 DNA sequence: TGTGCCAGCAGATGGACTCCCACTCAAGAGACCCAGTACTTC.

DNA for the CDR3: TGTGCCAGCAGTTTACCCCCGGGGGAGCTGTTTTTT. It is translated as CASSLPPGELFF. This sequence joins TRBV28 and TRBJ2-2; D uncertain. Germline CDR1 is MDHEN and CDR2 is SYDVKM. V was pared by 2 bases and J by 8 bases, with 6 bases between. This CDR3 is 12 amino acids long.

J is TRBJ1-4 and V is TRBV5-4, with a tentative D call TRBD1 (6 bases). This CDR3 region has 18 residues. Germline-derived CDR1 and CDR2 are SGHNT and YYREEE (reference sequence). V was cut by 4 bases and J by 2 bases, with 21 bases left in between. The CDR3 region has the DNA TGTGCCAGCAGCGCTACAGGTCTAGGGGGGCTGACTAATGAAAAACTGTTTTTT. This codes for CASSATGLGGLTNEKLFF.

The CDR3 DNA sequence: TGTGCCTGGAGTTCGGGACAGGGCGCTGGAAACACCATATATTTT. Encoded protein: CAWSSGQGAGNTIYF. This chain links TRBV30 with TRBJ1-3, with TRBD1 identical over 9 bases. Germline lookup yields CDR1 GTSNPN and CDR2 SVGIG (reference sequence). The CDR3 spans 15 residues. Germline trimming cut 2 bases from V and 2 bases from J; bases unmatched to any gene: 4.

CDR3 loop: CASSYGGRNEQYF. CDR3 nucleotide sequence: TGTGCCAGCAGTTACGGGGGCAGAAACGAGCAGTACTTC. The V call is TRBV6-6, the J call TRBJ2-7; D possibly corresponds to TRBD1 (6 bases). The CDR3 has 13 amino acids. The germline V gene encodes CDR1 MNHNY and CDR2 SVGAGI (reference sequence). V gave up 2 bases and J gave up 5 bases, with 10 bases separating them.

Only a few counts were recorded for this clone. J is TRBJ2-1 and V is TRBV7-3; no clear D gene. V lost 2 bases, J lost 7 bases, and 6 bases lay in between. This CDR3 region has 12 residues. Germline V gives CDR1 SGHTA, CDR2 FQGTGA. Written as DNA, the CDR3 is TGTGCCAGCAGCTTAGGGCGGAATGAGCAGTTCTTC. It translates to CASSLGRNEQFF.

This chain links TRBV2 with TRBJ2-7; perhaps D is TRBD1 or TRBD2 (5 bases each). This CDR3 region has 13 residues. The germline CDR1 and CDR2 sequences are SNHLY and FYNNEI. Between the trimmed V and J ends, which lost 4 bases and 3 bases, there was a span of 10 bases. The CDR3 sequence is CASSAEGFYEQYF. CDR3 bases: TGTGCCAGCAGTGCTGAGGGGTTCTACGAGCAGTACTTC.